The T cell receptor (beta chain) under discussion was sequenced for a study of T-cell reconstitution after alpha-beta-depleted transplantation in children (dated by TCRdb to the mid-2010s). About the full investigation: The study quantitatively tracked T-cell immune reconstitution after TCRalphabeta/CD19-depleted allogeneic hematopoietic cell transplantation in children using TCR repertoire profiling.

V lost 0 bases and J lost 12 bases; the stretch between them is 10 bases long. As encoded in the germline V gene, CDR1 is SGHRS while CDR2 is YFSETQ. Counted from cysteine to phenylalanine, this CDR3 has 12 amino acids. Of the read, only the CDR3 DNA is kept; its 36 bases are in frame from base 1. Library preparation was by PCR. Instrument on record: Illumina HiSeq 2500. TCR libraries were prepared with molecular barcoding, using unique molecular identifiers to normalize TCRbeta repertoire quantification. In-frame beta chains were kept once TCRdb had trimmed the public reads at Q25 with fastp and called clones with MiXCR. Merged by CDR3 protein, the rows form single entries marked with the most common genes and DNA. This sample is represented by some 840,000 distinct CDR3 sequences; approximately 15% of them were singletons. The ten top clones hold roughly 4.8% of the sample. This clonotype was observed a handful of times. The target of this receptor is not known. No much larger clone exists at a distance of one base, and base qualities are not known.

The research as a whole found: In some patients, the high TCRbeta diversity seen at day 60 was put down to recipient T cells and intrathymic progenitors that had survived conditioning. Over subsequent months, a decline in hyperexpanded clone frequencies was noted, and after one year, T-cell counts and TCRbeta diversity were mostly ascribed to newly produced T cells. Apparently early alphabetaT-cell count recovery about two months after transplant reportedly relied on only several hundred rapidly expanded clones derived from non-depleted graft cells.

The sample's treatment or condition label, decoded: allogeneic hematopoietic cell transplantation with graft depleted of TCRalphabeta T cells and CD19 B cells. The transplant recipients were children given TCRalphabeta/CD19-depleted allogeneic hematopoietic cell grafts. Recombination connected TRBV5-1 to TRBJ2-1; TRBD2 could be the D gene, as 5 bases match. The TCR originated in a male patient younger than 18 who had a stem cell transplant for acute lymphoblastic leukemia, so the T cells may come from the graft donor. This specimen was PBMCs, mostly from graft donor cells, taken 360 days after TCRalphabeta/CD19-depleted stem cell transplant. The CDR3 amino acid sequence is: CASSLAVEGQFF. The nucleotide sequence is given as TGCGCCAGCAGCTTGGCCGTTGAGGGGCAGTTCTTC.